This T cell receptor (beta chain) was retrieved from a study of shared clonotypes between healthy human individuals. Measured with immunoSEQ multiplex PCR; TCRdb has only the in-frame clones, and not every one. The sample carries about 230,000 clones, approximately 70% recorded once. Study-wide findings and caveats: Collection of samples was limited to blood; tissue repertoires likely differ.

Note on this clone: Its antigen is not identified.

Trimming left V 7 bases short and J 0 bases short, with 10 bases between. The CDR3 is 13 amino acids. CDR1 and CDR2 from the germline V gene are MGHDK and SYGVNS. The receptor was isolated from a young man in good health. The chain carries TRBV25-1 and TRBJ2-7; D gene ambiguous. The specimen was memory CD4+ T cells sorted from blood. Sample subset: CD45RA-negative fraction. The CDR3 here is CASTRPGSYEQYF. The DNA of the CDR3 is TGTGCCAGCACCAGACCCGGCTCCTACGAGCAGTACTTC.